This TCR beta chain is drawn from a study of cytomegalovirus exposure and HLA in healthy donors. The study's findings and limits: Common viral pathogens were later found to be apparently linked to several of the most significant clusters. Among the CMV-associated chains, three were confirmed in vitro as specific for CMV antigens. Later analysis associated a missense DCLRE1C variant with TCR beta V- and J-gene trimming.

To note about this clone: Its antigen remains unknown.

The PCR was carried out with 60 Vbeta primers and 13 Jbeta primers. Profiling relied on immunoSEQ multiplex PCR, and the TCRdb table lists in-frame clones only, not all of them. The data show 200,000 to 250,000 clones, 76% seen once. In germline, CDR1 is MNHEY, CDR2 SMNVEV (reference sequence). The CDR3 covers 14 residues. V lost 6 bases to trimming and J lost 1 base; unmatched junction nucleotides: 6. The sequence was obtained from a young man in good health and CMV-seronegative. The chain couples TRBV27 to TRBJ2-7, with 7 bases fitting TRBD2. The sequenced sample was PBMCs. CDR3 amino acids: CASRLLADSYEQYF. The CDR3 DNA reads TGTGCCAGCAGGCTGCTAGCGGATTCCTACGAGCAGTACTTC.